This T cell receptor beta chain was observed in a study of blood T cells in healthy people across ages. This clonotype was recorded only once. No antigen is known for it. Trimming removed 1 base from V and 7 bases from J; junction bases left unmatched: 11. This CDR3 region has 17 residues. The germline V gene encodes CDR1 DFQATT and CDR2 SNEGSKA (reference sequence). Using a J-beta primer mix together with a sample-barcoded 5' primer, a second PCR was run for about 6 to 12 cycles. MiXCR, run by TCRdb on the 5' RACE reads, gives a single entry per CDR3 protein. The sample records 850,000 to 1,300,000 distinct CDR3 sequences, 40% to 55% being singletons. General study results and limits: The lack of PBMC sorting stopped any conclusive naive versus antigen-experienced comparison. TCR beta diversity, measured per million T cells, fell in a roughly linear way with age.

The donors, healthy Caucasians from Russia, were aged roughly 6 to 95. The sequence came from an older woman in good health. The chain uses TRBV20-1 and TRBJ2-1; TRBD1 agrees at 12 bases. The sample consisted of blood. The CDR3 DNA reads as TGCAGTGCTAGAGCCCCGGGACAGGGGGCGGGAGTGAATGAGCAGTTCTTC. It encodes CSARAPGQGAGVNEQFF.